A single sample gave rise to the 25 T cell receptor beta chains below, sequenced in a study of neurological immune-mediated disorders. TCRdb re-analysed the 5' RACE reads in MiXCR, keeping a single row per CDR3 protein. The sample yields fewer than 60,000 distinct CDR3 sequences, about 4.1% seen once. Material: PBMCs. These receptors were collected from a man in his 60s with multiple sclerosis.

This clonotype was counted at least ten times. The chain employs TRBV20-1 and TRBJ1-2; 10 bases map to TRBD1. CDR3 length: 15 residues. Germline CDR1 is DFQATT and CDR2 is SNEGSKA (reference sequence). Trimming at V came to 3 bases and at J to 3 bases, leaving 7 bases not matched to a gene. The DNA of the CDR3 is TGCAGTGCTAGCCGGGACAGGGGAAGGTACTATGGCTACACCTTC. Translation gives CSASRDRGRYYGYTF.

This clonotype was detected ten times or more. CDR3: CASSFDPGTGVNEQFF. CDR3 nucleotides: TGCGCCAGCAGCTTCGACCCCGGGACAGGGGTCAATGAGCAGTTCTTC. The chain recombines TRBV5-1 with TRBJ2-1, with 10 bases fitting TRBD1. V was clipped by 2 bases and J by 6 bases; unmatched bases: 8. From germline, CDR1 is SGHRS and CDR2 YFSETQ. CDR3 length: 16 amino acids.

In its sample, this clonotype was seen many times. V is TRBV7-2 and J is TRBJ2-1; 8 nucleotides match TRBD2. The CDR3 is 15 amino acids. CDR1 and CDR2 from the germline V gene are SGHTA and FQGNSA. V lost 5 bases, J lost 4 bases, and 7 bases stayed unmatched. The CDR3 DNA is TGTGCCAGCAGCGCTGGGAGCGGGGGTTACAATGAGCAGTTCTTC. This codes for CASSAGSGGYNEQFF.

In its sample, this clonotype was seen many times. V is TRBV18 and J is TRBJ2-1, with a weak D call TRBD2 (5 bases). Trimming removed 2 bases from V and 7 bases from J, with 9 bases in between. Germline-derived CDR1 and CDR2 are KGHSH and LQKENI. The CDR3 runs 13 residues. CDR3 amino acids: CASSPSRENEQFF. CDR3 in DNA: TGTGCCAGCTCACCATCGAGGGAGAATGAGCAGTTCTTC.

This clonotype appeared many times. This chain links TRBV6-1 with TRBJ2-1; D is undetermined. V lost 2 bases, J lost 4 bases, and 15 bases lay in between. There are 16 residues in the CDR3. CDR1 and CDR2 (germline): MNHNS, SASEGT. DNA of the CDR3: TGTGCCAGCAGTGAATTCTCCAGGACCGTTTACAATGAGCAGTTCTTC. This sequence encodes CASSEFSRTVYNEQFF.

This clonotype came up many times. V and J are TRBV20-1 and TRBJ1-1; 7 nucleotides line up with TRBD1. Germline CDR1 reads DFQATT; CDR2 reads SNEGSKA (reference sequence). The V segment lost 5 bases and the J segment 3 bases; nucleotides outside the gene matches: 9. The CDR3 contains 14 residues. CDR3 in DNA: TGCAGTGCTCCCGACAGGGTTGGGCACACTGAAGCTTTCTTT. Protein sequence: CSAPDRVGHTEAFF.

This clonotype was counted at least ten times. The chain couples TRBV3-1 to TRBJ2-3; 9 bases agree with TRBD1. CDR3 length: 21 amino acids. CDR1 is LGHDT and CDR2 is YNNKEL in the germline V gene (reference sequence). The V gene end was trimmed by 1 base and the J gene end by 0 bases; junction bases not matched to a gene: 17. DNA of the CDR3: TGTGCCAGCAGCCAAGGGTTGGGACAGGGAGCATTTTTAACTAGCACAGATACGCAGTATTTT. Protein: CASSQGLGQGAFLTSTDTQYF.

This clonotype has ten or more counts. This sequence joins TRBV20-1 and TRBJ2-5; tentatively, D is TRBD1 (5 bases). The length of the CDR3 is 13 residues. Germline-derived CDR1 and CDR2 are DFQATT and SNEGSKA (reference sequence). V was clipped by 0 bases and J by 3 bases, with 8 bases between them. The CDR3 sequence is CSAREPREETQYF. The CDR3 nucleotides read TGCAGTGCTAGAGAACCCAGGGAAGAGACCCAGTACTTC.

This clonotype was observed a few times. The V call is TRBV20-1, the J call TRBJ2-3, with 8 bases matching TRBD2. The CDR3 length is 15 residues. With 1 base clipped from V and 4 bases from J, the junction kept 7 bases outside the gene matches. The germline gives CDR1 DFQATT, CDR2 SNEGSKA (reference sequence). The chain's CDR3 is CSARGLAQRADTQYF. CDR3 bases: TGCAGTGCTAGAGGACTAGCGCAAAGGGCAGATACGCAGTATTTT.

This clonotype was observed a few times. The chain recombines TRBV18 with TRBJ2-5; no reliable D call. The V gene lost 3 bases and the J gene lost 3 bases, with 8 bases spanning the gap. The CDR3 contains 13 residues. Germline assignment: CDR1 KGHSH and CDR2 LQKENI. CDR3 sequence: CASSPSREETQYF. The CDR3 DNA sequence: TGTGCCAGCTCACCGAGTAGGGAAGAGACCCAGTACTTC.

The table lists this clonotype with many counts. The J gene is TRBJ2-7, the V gene TRBV7-9, with 7 bases fitting TRBD2. Trimming took 2 bases from V and 5 from J; bases not matched to a gene: 6. CDR1 and CDR2 (germline): SEHNR, FQNEAQ (reference sequence). The CDR3 extends over 14 amino acids. This CDR3 is CASSLWSSGNEQYF. The CDR3 DNA sequence: TGTGCCAGCAGCTTATGGTCCAGCGGGAACGAGCAGTACTTC. Using reference TRBV7-9 and TRBJ2-7 for the parts outside the CDR3, the full variable domain is DTGVSQNPRHKITKRGQNVTFRCDPISEHNRLYWYRQTLGQGPEFLTYFQNEAQLEKSRLLSDRFSAERPKGSFSTLEIQRTEQGDSAMYLCASSLWSSGNEQYFGPGTRLTVT.

This clonotype was detected many times. The genes are TRBV28 and TRBJ2-1; no firm D call. CDR1 is MDHEN and CDR2 is SYDVKM in the germline V gene. CDR3 size: 11 residues. V shed 2 bases and J shed 10 bases, with 6 bases lying between them. The CDR3 protein is CASSLEEEQFF. CDR3 nucleotides: TGTGCCAGCAGTTTAGAGGAAGAGCAGTTCTTC.

In its sample, this clonotype was seen many times. V and J are TRBV7-6 and TRBJ2-2; unclear D gene. Trimming took off 2 bases at V and 3 bases at J, with 19 bases between the two ends. The CDR3 is made up of 18 amino acids. Germline CDR1 and CDR2: SGHVS and FNYEAQ. This CDR3 reads CASSLFLTGLLDTGELFF. CDR3 bases: TGTGCCAGCAGCTTATTTCTAACGGGTTTGTTGGACACCGGGGAGCTGTTTTTT. Combining the CDR3 with reference TRBV7-6 and TRBJ2-2 gives the whole variable domain GAGVSQSPRYKVTKRGQDVALRCDPISGHVSLYWYRQALGQGPEFLTYFNYEAQQDKSGLPNDRFSAERPEGSISTLTIQRTEQRDSAMYRCASSLFLTGLLDTGELFFGEGSRLTVL.

This clonotype was recorded a few times. It may be a read error: a sequence one base away is much more abundant. V gene TRBV5-1 combines with J gene TRBJ2-7; D is ambiguous. The CDR3 runs 12 residues. Germline V gene lookup returns CDR1 SGHRS and CDR2 YFSETQ. The CDR3 region has the DNA TGCGACAGCAGCTTGGCCGGCTACGAGCAGTACTTC. Its protein is CDSSLAGYEQYF.

Points on this clonotype: A much larger clone lies one base from this, so it may be a read error. This chain uses TRBV5-1 with TRBJ2-7; D might be TRBD1 (5 bases). Per germline, CDR1 SGHRS and CDR2 YFSETQ. This CDR3 comprises 15 residues. V was clipped by 2 bases and J by 3 bases, with 15 bases between them. In DNA form, the CDR3 reads TGCGCCAGCAGCTTCACAGGCGAAATCCACTACGAGCAGTACTTC. Its translation: CASSFTGEIHYEQYF. The entire variable domain, with the rest obtained from reference TRBV5-1 and TRBJ2-7, is as follows: KAGVTQTPRYLIKTRGQQVTLSCSPISGHRSVSWYQQTPGQGLQFLFEYFSETQRNKGNFPGRFSGRQFSNSRSEMNVSTLELGDSALYLCASSFTGEIHYEQYFGPGTRLTVT.

This clonotype came up many times. The gene calls are TRBV12-3 or TRBV12-4 and TRBJ2-2, with TRBD1 identical over 9 bases. This CDR3 has 15 amino acids. J lost 1 base, V lost 5 bases, and 2 bases had no gene match. The CDR3 nucleotides read TGTGCCAGCAGTCCGGACAGGGGGAACACCGGGGAGCTGTTTTTT. Translating it yields CASSPDRGNTGELFF.

This clonotype is deemed medium-sized (0.01 to 0.1%). J is TRBJ1-6 and V is TRBV20-1; weak D call: TRBD1 (5 bases). The CDR3 is 14 residues long. CDR1 is DFQATT, CDR2 SNEGSKA, per germline (reference sequence). V was shortened by 6 bases and J by 5 bases, with 14 bases between the two germline ends. CDR3 loop: CSAPGGRDNSPLHF. The CDR3 nucleotides read TGCAGTGCCCCGGGAGGCAGGGATAATTCACCCCTCCACTTT.

This clonotype was detected many times. V usage is TRBV5-1 and J usage is TRBJ1-5; D not certain. V dropped 0 bases and J dropped 8 bases, with 15 bases sitting between them. This CDR3 is 15 amino acids long. Looked up from germline, CDR1 is SGHRS and CDR2 is YFSETQ. CDR3 nucleotides: TGCGCCAGCAGCTTGGAATCGGGTTCGCGCGAGCCCCAGCATTTT. It encodes CASSLESGSREPQHF.

This clonotype was seen more than once but under ten times. V usage is TRBV12-3 or TRBV12-4 and J usage is TRBJ2-5; weak D call: TRBD1 (5 bases). Deletions cut 6 bases from V and 5 bases from J, with 16 bases between. This CDR3 region has 14 residues. The DNA of the CDR3 is TGTGCCAGCAGCGATATGGGGCCTGGGGAGACCCAGTACTTC. Translation gives CASSDMGPGETQYF.

This clonotype was found many times. The gene calls are TRBV3-1 and TRBJ1-1; D remains unclear. Germline V gene lookup returns CDR1 LGHDT and CDR2 YNNKEL (reference sequence). Trimming took 7 bases from V and 4 from J, leaving 16 bases between them. This CDR3 region has 14 residues. CDR3 residues: CASTHTRPTTEAFF. CDR3 bases: TGTGCCAGCACCCACACCCGTCCTACCACTGAAGCTTTCTTT.

As regards this clonotype: A much more abundant neighbour one base away suggests this may be a read error. This chain connects TRBV10-3 to TRBJ1-2; unclear D gene. CDR3 size: 13 residues. The germline V and J ends were trimmed by 7 bases and 0 bases, with 9 bases remaining between them. The germline gives CDR1 ENHRY, CDR2 SYGVKD. The CDR3 nucleotides are TGTGCCATCATCGGACCCTCTAACTATGGCTACACCTTC. Translation gives CAIIGPSNYGYTF.

The sample holds many counts of this clonotype. This chain uses TRBV20-1 with TRBJ1-2; D not resolved. V was trimmed by 0 bases and J by 2 bases, leaving 16 bases between them. CDR1 is DFQATT and CDR2 is SNEGSKA in the germline V gene (reference sequence). The CDR3 loop spans 16 amino acids. This CDR3 is CSARDDRGAWNYGYTF. Here the CDR3 DNA reads TGCAGTGCTAGAGATGACCGAGGTGCCTGGAACTATGGCTACACCTTC.

This chain connects TRBV12-3 or TRBV12-4 to TRBJ1-1, with D perhaps matching TRBD1 (5 bases). The CDR3 consists of 15 residues. Trimming took off 6 bases at V and 0 bases at J, with 14 bases between the two ends. The CDR3 DNA follows: TGTGCCAGCAGCCTTAGGGGACTCCTGAACACTGAAGCTTTCTTT. Protein sequence: CASSLRGLLNTEAFF.

This clonotype was seen many times. The chain links TRBV5-1 to TRBJ2-1; 12 bases align to TRBD2. V shed 4 bases, J shed 9 bases, and the junction held 8 bases outside the gene matches. The CDR3 has 15 amino acids. Germline-derived CDR1 and CDR2 are SGHRS and YFSETQ. CDR3 in amino acids: CASSLTTSGGIEQFF. The CDR3, as DNA: TGCGCCAGCAGCCTGACGACTAGCGGGGGTATTGAGCAGTTCTTC.

This clonotype turned up a few times. The chain joins TRBV5-1 to TRBJ2-7; 8 bases are shared with TRBD2. The V gene's germline CDR1 is SGHRS and CDR2 YFSETQ. The trim removed 4 bases at V and 6 bases at J, leaving 9 bases unmatched. CDR3 length equals 14 residues. The CDR3 spells CASSPLAGGGEQYF. DNA for the CDR3: TGCGCCAGCAGCCCCTTGGCGGGGGGAGGCGAGCAGTACTTC.